These 18 T cell receptor beta chains were sequenced from one sample in a study of T cell responses to AZD1222 COVID-19 vaccine. Repertoires were generated with immunoSEQ multiplex PCR, while TCRdb's copy carries only in-frame clones and drops some. The sample has approximately 30,000 clones, 86% seen once. The material sequenced was peripheral blood, taken 28 days after the second AZD1222 dose. The receptors derive from an adult who received the AZD1222 COVID-19 vaccine.

The chain uses TRBV5-4 and TRBJ2-7; tentatively, D is TRBD2 (6 bases). V was shortened by 0 bases and J by 6 bases, with 10 bases between the two germline ends. CDR1 and CDR2 from the germline V gene are SGHNT and YYREEE (reference sequence). This CDR3 contains 13 residues. The CDR3 DNA reads TGTGCCAGCAGCTTGGGGGGGGTACGCGAGCAGTACTTC. Protein: CASSLGGVREQYF.

This clone occurred once. The chain employs TRBV28 and TRBJ2-5; a weak D match, TRBD1 (6 bases). The CDR3 loop spans 15 amino acids. Trimming left V 6 bases short and J 1 base short, with 15 bases between. CDR1 MDHEN and CDR2 SYDVKM come from the germline V gene. CDR3 loop: CASRDLPTGQETQYF. Here the CDR3 DNA reads TGTGCCAGCAGGGACTTACCGACAGGCCAAGAGACCCAGTACTTC.

This chain connects TRBV20-1 to TRBJ2-7; D unresolved. The CDR3 covers 11 residues. Germline V CDR1 and CDR2: DFQATT, SNEGSKA (reference sequence). The V end lost 5 bases, the J end lost 0 bases, and 5 bases lay between the germline ends. CDR3 nucleotides: TGCAGTGCTTTCGACTCCTACGAGCAGTACTTC. It is translated as CSAFDSYEQYF.

The chain combines TRBV11-1 with TRBJ1-1, with D hard to call. Germline V gene sequence: CDR1 SGHAT, CDR2 FQDESV (reference sequence). The CDR3 length is 14 residues. Trimming cost V 3 bases and J 0 bases, with 8 bases left between them. The CDR3 here is CASSLNSMNTEAFF. The CDR3 coding sequence is TGTGCCAGCAGCTTGAATTCCATGAACACTGAAGCTTTCTTT.

The J gene is TRBJ1-2, the V gene TRBV7-2; D unclear. Per the germline V gene, CDR1 is SGHTA and CDR2 is FQGNSA. This CDR3 spans 13 amino acids. V dropped 7 bases and J dropped 2 bases, with 11 bases sitting between them. The CDR3 reads CASTYLLNYGYTF. Written as DNA, the CDR3 is TGTGCCAGCACCTACCTTTTAAACTATGGCTACACCTTC.

This clone was found once. The V gene is TRBV7-3, the J gene TRBJ2-1; 8 bases line up with TRBD2. Germline V gene lookup returns CDR1 SGHTA and CDR2 FQGTGA. The trim removed 0 bases at V and 4 bases at J, leaving 8 bases unmatched. CDR3 length equals 17 residues. CDR3: CASSLTLGAGAYNEQFF. CDR3 bases: TGTGCCAGCAGCTTAACATTAGGAGCGGGGGCTTACAATGAGCAGTTCTTC.

The rearrangement uses TRBV9 and TRBJ2-3, with 11 bases aligning to TRBD2. The trim removed 3 bases at V and 3 bases at J, leaving 6 bases unmatched. The CDR3 runs 16 residues. CDR1 SGDLS and CDR2 YYNGEE come from the germline V gene. The CDR3 bases are TGTGCCAGCAGCGAGACTAGCGGGATTGCAACAGATACGCAGTATTTT. It translates to CASSETSGIATDTQYF.

As DNA, the CDR3 is TGTGCCAGCTCATTGACAGGGAACACCGGGGAGCTGTTTTTT. Translated, it gives CASSLTGNTGELFF. The V call is TRBV18, the J call TRBJ2-2; a weak D match, TRBD1 (6 bases). Trimming took off 5 bases at V and 1 base at J, with 8 bases between the two ends. Germline V gene data show CDR1 as KGHSH and CDR2 as LQKENI. The CDR3 runs 14 residues.

V and J are TRBV3-1 (or the pseudogene TRBV3-2) and TRBJ2-2; 9 positions agree with TRBD1. Trimming took 3 bases from V and 6 from J; bases not matched to a gene: 5. This CDR3 has 15 amino acids. Germline CDR1 is LGHDT and CDR2 is YNNKEL (reference sequence). The CDR3 DNA reads TGTGCCAGCAGCCAGGGGGACAGGGACGCCGGGGAGCTGTTTTTT. It is translated as CASSQGDRDAGELFF.

The chain employs TRBV6-4 and TRBJ2-2; 8 bases match TRBD1. J lost 3 bases, V lost 8 bases, and 5 bases had no gene match. In germline, CDR1 is MRHNA, CDR2 SNTAGT. The CDR3 runs 14 residues. The CDR3 protein is CASSPGGHTGELFF. CDR3 nucleotide sequence: TGTGCCAGCTCCCCAGGGGGCCACACCGGGGAGCTGTTTTTT.

The gene calls are TRBV20-1 and TRBJ2-7; the D gene is possibly TRBD2 (5 bases). This CDR3 comprises 10 residues. Trimming cost V 6 bases and J 3 bases, with 6 bases left between them. The germline gives CDR1 DFQATT, CDR2 SNEGSKA (reference sequence). CDR3 loop: CSASGYEQYF. DNA of the CDR3: TGCAGTGCGAGCGGCTACGAGCAGTACTTC.

The CDR3 DNA sequence: TGTGCCAGCAGGACCCAGACAGGCGAGAACACTGAAGCTTTCTTT. Residues: CASRTQTGENTEAFF. The V gene is TRBV2, the J gene TRBJ1-1; possible D gene TRBD1, 6 bases. The CDR3 extends over 15 amino acids. Germline CDR1 SNHLY, CDR2 FYNNEI. The germline V and J ends were trimmed by 6 bases and 1 base, with 15 bases remaining between them.

V gene TRBV7-2 combines with J gene TRBJ2-2; 8 bases map to TRBD2. CDR3 length: 16 amino acids. Trimming took 5 bases from V and 5 from J; bases not matched to a gene: 10. Germline-derived CDR1 and CDR2 are SGHTA and FQGNSA. DNA of the CDR3: TGTGCCAGCAGCCTAGGCGGAGCGGGAGCGACCGGGGAGCTGTTTTTT. It yields the protein CASSLGGAGATGELFF.

The genes are TRBV11-2 and TRBJ1-3; D possibly corresponds to TRBD1 (6 bases). Per germline, CDR1 SGHAT and CDR2 FQNNGV. Trimming shortened V by 6 bases and J by 2 bases, and 17 bases separated the two germline ends. The CDR3 has 16 residues. CDR3 DNA sequence: TGTGCCAGCAGTTTCTACACAGGGATTACTGGAAACACCATATATTTT. Translated, it gives CASSFYTGITGNTIYF.

This rearrangement joins TRBV12-3 or TRBV12-4 to TRBJ1-2, with a possible D match to TRBD1 (5 bases). Trimming pared 6 bases from V and 7 bases from J, leaving 12 bases between. The CDR3 spans 12 residues. The DNA for the CDR3 is TGTGCCAGCAGCCTCGGGGCGGGTGGCTACACCTTC. Translation gives CASSLGAGGYTF.

The V call is TRBV7-2, the J call TRBJ2-1; a possible D gene is TRBD2 (6 bases). CDR1 and CDR2 (germline): SGHTA, FQGNSA. With 5 bases removed from V and 4 bases from J, the gap between germline ends came to 15 bases. CDR3 size: 15 residues. As DNA, the CDR3 is TGTGCCAGCAGCGTACTGGCGGGGACTTACAATGAGCAGTTCTTC. Amino acids: CASSVLAGTYNEQFF.

This clone was seen a few times. The CDR3 spells CASSDRRAYGYTF. The CDR3 DNA is TGTGCCAGTTCGGACCGCCGAGCCTATGGCTACACCTTC. This chain links TRBV27 with TRBJ1-2; D remains unclear. This CDR3 spans 13 amino acids. Germline CDR1 MNHEY, CDR2 SMNVEV (reference sequence). Between the trimmed V and J ends, which lost 9 bases and 4 bases, there was a span of 15 bases.

This chain links TRBV5-1 with TRBJ1-1; D is possibly TRBD1 (6 bases). The germline gives CDR1 SGHRS, CDR2 YFSETQ. V was shortened by 3 bases and J by 5 bases, with 14 bases between the two germline ends. CDR3 length: 14 amino acids. CDR3 in amino acids: CASSYGTTETEAFF. In DNA form, the CDR3 reads TGCGCCAGCAGCTACGGGACAACGGAGACTGAAGCTTTCTTT. The full variable domain, with the rest looked up from reference TRBV5-1 and TRBJ1-1, is KAGVTQTPRYLIKTRGQQVTLSCSPISGHRSVSWYQQTPGQGLQFLFEYFSETQRNKGNFPGRFSGRQFSNSRSEMNVSTLELGDSALYLCASSYGTTETEAFFGQGTRLTVV.